This T cell receptor beta chain was profiled in a study of somatic mutations in cytotoxic T cells in rheumatoid arthritis. Across the study: Patient blood, which was peripheral blood collected as 30 ml EDTA, was drawn right after diagnosis and before any treatment started. There were some V beta antibody-stained T-cell populations flow-sorted at nearly 100% purity, and these included V beta1+ cells sequenced for TCRB.

Flow cytometry served to check the purity of CD4+ and CD8+ cells, which were isolated by positive magnetic bead selection. Clones were read by immunoSEQ multiplex PCR, and TCRdb kept only the in-frame ones, dropping some. The sample has roughly 15,000 clones, approximately 80% seen once. Study-wide results and limits: A largest CD8+ clone above 20% of CD8+ cells occurred in about an eighth of the roughly 65 patients.

The V gene's germline CDR1 is SGHVS and CDR2 FQNEAQ. With V trimmed by 5 bases and J by 4 bases, 7 bases remained unmatched. This CDR3 is 14 amino acids long. Note on this clone: Its antigen is still unknown.

The chain uses TRBV7-8 and TRBJ2-7, with 8 bases fitting TRBD2. The TCR originated in an adult with rheumatoid arthritis. Sequencing was carried out using CD8+ T cells sorted from blood. The CDR3 loop is CASSLLAGRYEQYF. The CDR3 nucleotides are TGTGCCAGCAGCCTTTTAGCGGGGAGGTACGAGCAGTACTTC.